The 32 T cell receptor beta chains presented below share a single source sample, sequenced in a study of T cells after yellow fever vaccination. Each CDR3 protein gets one entry after TCRdb re-called the 5' RACE reads with MiXCR. The repertoire holds a few hundred thousand distinct CDR3 sequences, with 6.9% as singletons. Sequencing used CD4+ T cells sorted from PBMCs, obtained 15 days after the yellow fever booster vaccination. The receptors were gathered from a man younger than 45 who received the YFV17D yellow fever vaccine.

This clonotype was detected a few times. The chain combines TRBV7-3 with TRBJ2-7; D is tentatively TRBD1 or TRBD2 (5 bases each). V lost 4 bases, J lost 7 bases, and 14 bases lay in between. Germline V gene lookup returns CDR1 SGHTA and CDR2 FQGTGA. This CDR3 region has 13 residues. CDR3 sequence (DNA): TGTGCCAGCAGCTCGGGGCCTTCCGGGGAGCAGTACTTC. Encoded protein: CASSSGPSGEQYF.

This clonotype has a handful of counts. The rearrangement links TRBV6-5 to TRBJ2-7; D uncertain. Deletions cut 2 bases from V and 1 base from J, with 12 bases between. The CDR3 contains 15 residues. Germline V gene sequence: CDR1 MNHEY, CDR2 SVGAGI. In DNA form, the CDR3 reads TGTGCCAGCAGTTACAGGTTTACCACTTCCTACGAGCAGTACTTC. It codes for CASSYRFTTSYEQYF.

The chain's CDR3 is CASSFAGDGNEQFF. The CDR3 DNA reads as TGTGCCAGCAGCTTCGCGGGGGACGGGAATGAGCAGTTCTTC. The V and J genes are TRBV7-2 and TRBJ2-1; TRBD2 agrees at 7 bases. J was trimmed by 7 bases and V by 3 bases; bases with no gene match: 6. This CDR3 comprises 14 residues. Germline V gene sequence: CDR1 SGHTA, CDR2 FQGNSA.

In this sample, this clonotype turned up many times. This chain connects TRBV6-5 to TRBJ2-7; D is possibly TRBD1 or TRBD2 (5 bases each). The CDR3 is 15 residues long. Deletions cut 0 bases from V and 6 bases from J, with 15 bases between. CDR1 and CDR2 from the germline V gene are MNHEY and SVGAGI. CDR3 sequence: CASSYSARGTGEQYF. CDR3 in DNA: TGTGCCAGCAGTTACTCCGCGAGGGGCACGGGCGAGCAGTACTTC.

Ten or more counts support this clonotype. V is TRBV29-1 and J is TRBJ2-7, with D possibly being TRBD1 (6 bases). CDR3 length: 12 residues. The V end was cut by 7 bases, the J end by 3 bases, with 13 bases between. The germline V gene encodes CDR1 SQVTM and CDR2 ANQGSEA. CDR3 sequence: CSGRDKYYEQYF. CDR3 nucleotides: TGCAGCGGCCGGGACAAGTACTACGAGCAGTACTTC.

The V call is TRBV20-1, the J call TRBJ2-3, with D perhaps given as TRBD1 or TRBD2 (5 bases each). CDR1 DFQATT and CDR2 SNEGSKA come from the germline V gene (reference sequence). The CDR3 contains 15 residues. Between the trimmed V and J ends, which lost 3 bases and 6 bases, there was a span of 19 bases. The CDR3 spells CSASFGTVPSDTQYF. DNA for the CDR3: TGCAGTGCTAGTTTCGGGACGGTCCCATCCGATACGCAGTATTTT.

Remarks on this clonotype: A much larger clone differs by one base, so this may be a read error. For the CDR3, the DNA is TGCGCCAGCAGCTTGGCTACAGGGGGCGGCTATGAGCTGTTCTTC. Its translation is CASSLATGGGYELFF. The rearrangement joins TRBV5-1 to TRBJ2-1; 9 bases fit TRBD1. The CDR3 consists of 15 residues. Germline values: CDR1 SGHRS, CDR2 YFSETQ.

This clonotype was observed at least ten times. The gene calls are TRBV6-2 or TRBV6-3 and TRBJ2-7; 12 bases are a match to TRBD2. Germline trimming cut 6 bases from V and 6 bases from J; bases unmatched to any gene: 6. The CDR3 length is 14 residues. Germline V lookup: CDR1 MNHEY, CDR2 SVGEGT. CDR3 DNA: TGTGCCAGCAGACTAGCGGGAGGATTTGGCGAGCAGTACTTC. This sequence encodes CASRLAGGFGEQYF.

The V gene is TRBV12-3 or TRBV12-4, the J gene TRBJ2-5; 14 bases are a match to TRBD2. This CDR3 has 16 residues. Losses at the gene ends were 7 bases for V and 5 bases for J; bases not matched to a gene: 9. CDR3 region: CASIPGLAGVWETQYF. In DNA, the CDR3 is TGTGCCAGCATACCGGGACTAGCGGGAGTCTGGGAGACCCAGTACTTC.

CDR3: CASGPGLREQYF. The DNA for the CDR3 is TGTGCCAGCGGCCCCGGGCTCCGCGAGCAGTACTTC. The chain is built from TRBV5-8 and TRBJ2-7; no firm D call. CDR1 is SGHTS, CDR2 YDEGEE, per germline. The germline V and J ends were trimmed by 7 bases and 6 bases, with 14 bases remaining between them. The CDR3 consists of 12 residues.

This clonotype was seen many times. The chain combines TRBV20-1 with TRBJ2-7, with 9 nucleotides matching TRBD2. Looked up from germline, CDR1 is DFQATT and CDR2 is SNEGSKA (reference sequence). The length of the CDR3 is 16 residues. V dropped 0 bases and J dropped 9; count of bases not matched to a gene: 15. CDR3 DNA sequence: TGCAGTGCTAGAGATACTCGGAGCGGGAGGAAGGGTGGGCAGTACTTC. This encodes CSARDTRSGRKGGQYF.

This clonotype was found many times. The J gene is TRBJ2-7, the V gene TRBV7-8, with TRBD1 matching over 10 bases. The CDR3 is 15 amino acids. V shed 5 bases and J 4 bases; nucleotides not matched to a gene: 8. CDR1 is SGHVS, CDR2 FQNEAQ, per germline. The chain's CDR3 is CASSERTGGVYEQYF. DNA for the CDR3: TGTGCCAGCAGCGAAAGGACAGGGGGAGTATACGAGCAGTACTTC.

This clonotype was observed a handful of times. This chain connects TRBV20-1 to TRBJ2-1, with a weak D call TRBD2 (5 bases). Trimming removed 1 base from V and 3 bases from J, with 7 bases in between. Germline V gene data show CDR1 as DFQATT and CDR2 as SNEGSKA (reference sequence). This CDR3 is 13 amino acids long. The CDR3, as DNA: TGCAGTGCTAGAGGAGACTACTACAATGAGCAGTTCTTC. Translated: CSARGDYYNEQFF.

This clonotype was observed a handful of times. CDR3 bases: TGCAGTGTTACCAGGCTCGAATCCTCTGGAAACACCATATATTTT. Protein sequence: CSVTRLESSGNTIYF. The chain uses TRBV20-1 and TRBJ1-3; unclear D gene. The CDR3 is made up of 15 amino acids. CDR1 is DFQATT and CDR2 is SNEGSKA in the germline V gene (reference sequence). The V gene lost 7 bases and the J gene lost 0 bases, with 16 bases spanning the gap.

This clonotype was observed at least ten times. The CDR3 nucleotides are TGTGCCAGCAGCCATCCCCCGCCGGGACCCATAAAGTTCTTC. Translation: CASSHPPPGPIKFF. V usage is TRBV14 and J usage is TRBJ2-1; TRBD1 or TRBD2 may be the D gene (5 bases each). Trimming shortened V by 3 bases and J by 14 bases, and 20 bases separated the two germline ends. The germline V gene has CDR1 SGHDN and CDR2 FVKESK. The CDR3 loop spans 14 amino acids.

The table lists this clonotype with many counts. CDR3 in amino acids: CASSLRAWPSPGDEQFF. The CDR3 DNA sequence: TGTGCCAGCAGCTTACGGGCATGGCCATCCCCGGGCGATGAGCAGTTCTTC. This sequence joins TRBV5-5 and TRBJ2-1; D call uncertain. This CDR3 spans 17 amino acids. V was clipped by 2 bases and J by 8 bases, with 23 bases between them. Germline V CDR1 and CDR2: SGHKS, YYEKEE (reference sequence).

The table lists this clonotype with a few counts. The V gene is TRBV20-1, the J gene TRBJ2-5, with D possibly being TRBD1 (7 bases). In germline, CDR1 is DFQATT, CDR2 SNEGSKA (reference sequence). The CDR3 covers 13 residues. Trimming took 2 bases from V and 5 from J, leaving 12 bases between them. CDR3: CSARSTGRETQYF. The CDR3 DNA sequence: TGCAGTGCTAGATCGACAGGGAGGGAGACCCAGTACTTC.

This clonotype was picked up a small number of times. The V call is TRBV4-2, the J call TRBJ2-2; 9 bases are shared with TRBD1. Per the germline V gene, CDR1 is LGHNA and CDR2 is YNFKEQ. The CDR3 loop spans 16 amino acids. V shed 1 base and J 8 bases; nucleotides not matched to a gene: 8. The CDR3 protein is CASSQGSQGASGELFF. The DNA of the CDR3 is TGTGCCAGCAGCCAAGGATCACAGGGGGCATCGGGGGAGCTGTTTTTT.

This clonotype was recorded a few times. The chain couples TRBV6-1 to TRBJ2-3, with TRBD2 as a possible D gene (5 bases). V lost 5 bases and J lost 3, with 12 bases in between. The CDR3 runs to 14 residues. Germline values: CDR1 MNHNS, CDR2 SASEGT. The DNA for the CDR3 is TGTGCCAGCAGTCCCCTCAGGACTACAGATACGCAGTATTTT. It codes for CASSPLRTTDTQYF.

The J gene is TRBJ1-5, the V gene TRBV7-9, with D possibly TRBD1 on 5 matching bases. The CDR3 consists of 15 residues. Trimming took off 5 bases at V and 2 bases at J, with 13 bases between the two ends. CDR1 SEHNR and CDR2 FQNEAQ come from the germline V gene (reference sequence). CDR3 nucleotides: TGTGCCAGCAGCCAGGGTGGCAGAGGCAATCAGCCCCAGCATTTT. Residues: CASSQGGRGNQPQHF.

This clonotype has more than one count but fewer than ten. The chain is built from TRBV10-2 and TRBJ1-4, with 9 bases aligning to TRBD1. The CDR3 has 14 residues. Germline V gene data show CDR1 as WSHSY and CDR2 as SAAADI. Trimming removed 5 bases from V and 8 bases from J; junction bases left unmatched: 6. The CDR3 region has the DNA TGCGCCAGCAGTTGGACAGGGGAAGAAGAAAAACTGTTTTTT. Translated: CASSWTGEEEKLFF.

Many counts were recorded for this clonotype. The CDR3 DNA follows: TGTGCCAGCTCACCAGGAAATGTGGGGCTCCGGTGGGTCCAAGAGACCCAGTACTTC. Translation gives CASSPGNVGLRWVQETQYF. J is TRBJ2-5 and V is TRBV18; perhaps TRBD1 as D (5 bases). The CDR3 sequence is 19 residues long. The germline CDR1 and CDR2 sequences are KGHSH and LQKENI. V was trimmed by 2 bases and J by 1 base, leaving 23 bases between them.

The chain links TRBV24-1 to TRBJ2-5; D unclear. Trimming took 1 base from V and 8 from J, leaving 4 bases between them. The CDR3 consists of 11 residues. Germline V gene lookup returns CDR1 KGHDR and CDR2 SFDVKD. CDR3 in amino acids: CATSDFSTQYF. Written as DNA, the CDR3 is TGTGCCACCAGTGATTTTTCCACCCAGTACTTC.

This clonotype occurred a few times. The chain links TRBV28 to TRBJ1-5, with D uncertain. The germline V gene encodes CDR1 MDHEN and CDR2 SYDVKM. The CDR3 spans 14 residues. V lost 5 bases to trimming and J lost 2 bases, with 10 bases between them. This CDR3 reads CASSPPQRNQPQHF. For the CDR3, the DNA is TGTGCCAGCAGTCCCCCCCAGCGCAATCAGCCCCAGCATTTT.

The genes are TRBV29-1 and TRBJ2-7; D might be TRBD1 or TRBD2, each matching 5 bases. Looked up from germline, CDR1 is SQVTM and CDR2 is ANQGSEA. This CDR3 spans 12 amino acids. V lost 7 bases to trimming and J lost 4 bases, with 14 bases between them. CDR3 sequence: CSAKGLAYEQYF. CDR3 DNA: TGCAGCGCTAAGGGGCTAGCTTACGAGCAGTACTTC.

This clonotype came up many times. V is TRBV4-3 and J is TRBJ2-2; D uncertain. In germline, CDR1 is LGHNA, CDR2 YSLEER. The CDR3 runs 18 residues. V was cut by 0 bases and J by 0 bases, with 14 bases left in between. The CDR3 bases are TGCGCCAGCAGCCAAGATCTTTTTGGGGAATCGAACACCGGGGAGCTGTTTTTT. Its protein is CASSQDLFGESNTGELFF.

At least ten counts were recorded for this clonotype. The chain employs TRBV20-1 and TRBJ2-5; D perhaps matches TRBD1 (6 bases). With 6 bases removed from V and 2 bases from J, the gap between germline ends came to 13 bases. This CDR3 comprises 13 residues. CDR1 and CDR2 (germline): DFQATT, SNEGSKA (reference sequence). Here the CDR3 DNA reads TGCAGTGCGCCCCGGGACATTCAAGAGACCCAGTACTTC. Amino acids: CSAPRDIQETQYF.

Concerning this clonotype itself: This may stem from a read error, because a much larger clone lies one nucleotide away. V and J are TRBV4-2 and TRBJ2-1, with a possible D match to TRBD2 (6 bases). The CDR3 is 14 residues long. The V gene lost 1 base and the J gene lost 8 bases, with 12 bases spanning the gap. Germline-derived CDR1 and CDR2 are LGHNA and YNFKEQ. The CDR3 DNA reads as TGTGCCAGCAGCCAAGGTGGAGGGCCCTATGAGCAGTTCTTC. Its translation is CASSQGGGPYEQFF.

The chain is built from TRBV6-1 and TRBJ1-5; D is undetermined. V lost 2 bases and J lost 6, with 5 bases in between. This CDR3 contains 12 residues. Germline CDR1 reads MNHNS; CDR2 reads SASEGT. The CDR3 nucleotides read TGTGCCAGCAGTGAACGACGTCAGCCCCAGCATTTT. Protein sequence: CASSERRQPQHF.

The J gene is TRBJ2-2, the V gene TRBV11-2, with 15 positions matching TRBD2. V gave up 5 bases and J gave up 4 bases; unmatched junction bases: 11. Germline CDR1 is SGHAT and CDR2 is FQNNGV. This CDR3 has 19 amino acids. The CDR3: CASSPSGLAGGWITGELFF. The CDR3 nucleotides read TGTGCCAGCAGCCCATCGGGACTAGCGGGAGGATGGATCACCGGGGAGCTGTTTTTT.

This clonotype appeared a single time. The chain joins TRBV7-2 to TRBJ1-1; weak D call: TRBD1 (6 bases). Germline lookup yields CDR1 SGHTA and CDR2 FQGNSA. Trimming took off 3 bases at V and 3 bases at J, with 11 bases between the two ends. The CDR3 length is 14 residues. DNA for the CDR3: TGTGCCAGCAGCTTCCGGGGGCGCGACACTGAAGCTTTCTTT. Its translation: CASSFRGRDTEAFF. Drawing the rest from reference TRBV7-2 and TRBJ1-1, the complete variable domain is GAGVSQSPSNKVTEKGKDVELRCDPISGHTALYWYRQSLGQGLEFLIYFQGNSAPDKSGLPSDRFSAERTGGSVSTLTIQRTQQEDSAVYLCASSFRGRDTEAFFGQGTRLTVV.

This clonotype was recorded many times. The chain links TRBV7-9 to TRBJ2-1; TRBD2 matches at 8 bases. J lost 0 bases, V lost 1 base, and 2 bases had no gene match. CDR1 and CDR2 from the germline V gene are SEHNR and FQNEAQ (reference sequence). The CDR3 length is 16 residues. The CDR3, as DNA: TGTGCCAGCAGCTTAGGCGGGGGGATCTCCTACAATGAGCAGTTCTTC. This translates into CASSLGGGISYNEQFF.